This T cell receptor beta chain is from a study of T cells in Graves' hyperthyroidism and ophthalmopathy. The overall study: Prior to any treatment, at the point of initial diagnosis, peripheral blood was collected.

Trimming took off 2 bases at V and 7 bases at J, with 11 bases between the two ends. Germline V CDR1 and CDR2: MGHRA, YSYEKL. The CDR3 runs to 13 residues. Amplification yielded TCR beta CDR3 regions, with RNA transcripts as the source. Using the HTBI primer set, a first-round RT-PCR was run on the TCR CDR3. TCRdb used MiXCR to reprocess the multiplex PCR reads, holding one entry per CDR3 protein. The table records some 340,000 distinct CDR3 sequences, roughly 15% of them present only once. Study findings and constraints: Stable hyperthyroidism and ophthalmopathy were separated using 13 V-J signatures.

Together with thyroid ultrasound, orbital computed tomography, serum thyroxine and TRAb, clinical symptoms were used for diagnoses. This clonotype was seen many times. Its antigen remains unknown. Input material: blood. The chain carries TRBV4-1 and TRBJ1-2; TRBD1 is a possible D gene (6 bases). The receptor was isolated from a woman aged 35 to 49 with Graves' ophthalmopathy. In DNA, the CDR3 is TGCGCCAGCAGCCAAACAGGGAAAGGTGGCTACACCTTC. This gives the protein CASSQTGKGGYTF.